The 10 T cell receptor beta chains listed next were all sequenced from one sample in a study of blood T cell repertoires in COVID-19. The assay was immunoSEQ multiplex PCR, and TCRdb's table has in-frame clones only and misses some. The table has some 78,000 clones, around 86% seen once. The sample was peripheral blood. These receptors came from a man between 50 and 59 years old with active or convalescent COVID-19.

This clone was detected only a few times. This chain uses TRBV7-2 with TRBJ1-4, with D uncertain. Per germline, CDR1 SGHTA and CDR2 FQGNSA. V was pared by 1 base and J by 6 bases, with 18 bases between. There are 17 residues in the CDR3. The CDR3 region is CASSLVVFARNDEKLFF. The CDR3 DNA is TGTGCCAGCAGCTTAGTAGTTTTCGCCCGTAATGATGAAAAACTGTTTTTT. Drawing the rest from reference TRBV7-2 and TRBJ1-4, the complete variable domain is GAGVSQSPSNKVTEKGKDVELRCDPISGHTALYWYRQSLGQGLEFLIYFQGNSAPDKSGLPSDRFSAERTGGSVSTLTIQRTQQEDSAVYLCASSLVVFARNDEKLFFGSGTQLSVL.

The CDR3 loop reads CASSMTGGGQPQHF. CDR3 sequence (DNA): TGTGCCAGCAGCATGACAGGGGGAGGTCAGCCCCAGCATTTT. V usage is TRBV5-5 and J usage is TRBJ1-5, with TRBD1 matching over 9 bases. Germline CDR1 SGHKS, CDR2 YYEKEE (reference sequence). The CDR3 totals 14 residues. V gave up 4 bases and J gave up 6 bases; unmatched junction bases: 5. The whole variable domain, remainder taken from reference TRBV5-5 and TRBJ1-5, is DAGVTQSPTHLIKTRGQQVTLRCSPISGHKSVSWYQQVLGQGPQFIFQYYEKEERGRGNFPDRFSARQFPNYSSELNVNALLLGDSALYLCASSMTGGGQPQHFGDGTRLSIL.

The chain links TRBV9 to TRBJ2-7; 7 bases are a match to TRBD1. Trimming at V came to 3 bases and at J to 2 bases, leaving 5 bases not matched to a gene. The CDR3 has 14 residues. The germline gives CDR1 SGDLS, CDR2 YYNGEE. The CDR3 bases are TGTGCCAGCAGCGACCGACAGGGCCCCTACGAGCAGTACTTC. Translated, it gives CASSDRQGPYEQYF.

The rearrangement uses TRBV3-1 (or the pseudogene TRBV3-2) and TRBJ2-1; 7 nucleotides align to TRBD1. Looked up from germline, CDR1 is LGHDT and CDR2 is YNNKEL (reference sequence). J gave up 5 bases and V 3 bases, and 7 bases lay outside the gene matches. CDR3 length equals 15 residues. CDR3 loop: CASSHRQGWDNEQFF. CDR3 nucleotides: TGTGCCAGCAGCCATCGACAGGGATGGGACAATGAGCAGTTCTTC.

The J gene is TRBJ2-5, the V gene TRBV7-2; maybe TRBD2 (5 bases). V was cut by 2 bases and J by 2 bases, with 12 bases left in between. The CDR3 totals 15 residues. The germline gives CDR1 SGHTA, CDR2 FQGNSA. In DNA, the CDR3 is TGTGCCAGCAGCTTAATTCCGGGGAGACAAGAGACCCAGTACTTC. Protein sequence: CASSLIPGRQETQYF.

The V call is TRBV4-1, the J call TRBJ2-2; 8 bases map to TRBD2. The trim removed 1 base at V and 1 base at J, leaving 8 bases unmatched. This CDR3 region has 18 residues. Germline assignment: CDR1 MGHRA and CDR2 YSYEKL. The CDR3 DNA is TGCGCCAGCAGCCAAGTGGGGACGGGAGGGCTGAACACCGGGGAGCTGTTTTTT. Protein: CASSQVGTGGLNTGELFF.

The gene calls are TRBV25-1 and TRBJ1-5; 8 bases align to TRBD1. Germline lookup yields CDR1 MGHDK and CDR2 SYGVNS. This CDR3 contains 13 residues. Trimming at V came to 4 bases and at J to 5 bases, leaving 1 base not matched to a gene. This chain's CDR3 is CASSAQGDQPQHF. DNA of the CDR3: TGTGCCAGCAGTGCACAGGGGGATCAGCCCCAGCATTTT.

The CDR3 is CASRPVQGASLGYTF. As DNA, the CDR3 is TGTGCCAGCAGACCGGTACAGGGGGCAAGTCTTGGCTACACCTTC. The chain links TRBV11-2 to TRBJ1-2, with 9 bases identical to TRBD1. The germline gives CDR1 SGHAT, CDR2 FQNNGV. Unmatched junction bases numbered 12, after V lost 6 bases and J lost 7 bases. This CDR3 has 15 amino acids. Full variable domain (missing parts from reference TRBV11-2 and TRBJ1-2): EAGVAQSPRYKIIEKRQSVAFWCNPISGHATLYWYQQILGQGPKLLIQFQNNGVVDDSQLPKDRFSAERLKGVDSTLKIQPAKLEDSAVYLCASRPVQGASLGYTFGSGTRLTVV.

A few counts support this clone. The chain couples TRBV29-1 to TRBJ2-1; 7 nucleotides match TRBD2. V shed 0 bases and J 2 bases; nucleotides not matched to a gene: 13. The germline V gene has CDR1 SQVTM and CDR2 ANQGSEA. The CDR3 covers 18 residues. In nucleotides, the CDR3 is TGCAGCGTTGAAGATCCCGGTCGTATAGCGGGCCCCTACAATGAGCAGTTCTTC. Translation gives CSVEDPGRIAGPYNEQFF.

The chain employs TRBV6-5 and TRBJ2-5; 14 nucleotides agree with TRBD2. The ends lost 7 bases at V and 5 bases at J; junction bases unmatched: 3. CDR3 length: 14 amino acids. Germline assignment: CDR1 MNHEY and CDR2 SVGAGI. The CDR3 sequence: CASNRLAGGETQYF. For the CDR3, the DNA is TGTGCCAGCAATCGACTAGCGGGAGGGGAGACCCAGTACTTC.